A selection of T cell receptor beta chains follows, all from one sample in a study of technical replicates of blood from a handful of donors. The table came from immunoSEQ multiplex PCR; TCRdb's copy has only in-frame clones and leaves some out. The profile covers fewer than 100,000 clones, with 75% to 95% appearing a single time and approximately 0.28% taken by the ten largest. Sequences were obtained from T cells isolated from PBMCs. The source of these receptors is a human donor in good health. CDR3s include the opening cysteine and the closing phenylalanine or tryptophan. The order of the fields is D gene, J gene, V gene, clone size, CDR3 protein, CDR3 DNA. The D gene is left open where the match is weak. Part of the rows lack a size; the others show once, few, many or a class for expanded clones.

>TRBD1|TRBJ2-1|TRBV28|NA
CASSFPGTVNEQFF
TGTGCCAGCAGTTTCCCCGGGACAGTCAATGAGCAGTTCTTC
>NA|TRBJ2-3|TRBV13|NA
CASSLIFPRSSETDTQYF
TGTGCCAGCAGCTTAATATTTCCTCGATCTAGCGAGACAGATACGCAGTATTTT
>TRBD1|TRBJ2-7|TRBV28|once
CASSSGTGAPYEQYF
TGTGCCAGCAGTAGCGGGACAGGGGCTCCCTACGAGCAGTACTTC
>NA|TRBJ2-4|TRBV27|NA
CASSSRVAKNIQYF
TGTGCCAGCAGTTCCCGGGTAGCCAAAAACATTCAGTACTTC
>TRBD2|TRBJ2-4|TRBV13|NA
CASSRSGTQNIQYF
TGTGCCAGCAGCCGTAGCGGGACCCAAAACATTCAGTACTTC
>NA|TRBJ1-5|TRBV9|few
CASSPDGAHNQPQHF
TGTGCCAGCAGCCCCGATGGAGCCCACAATCAGCCCCAGCATTTT
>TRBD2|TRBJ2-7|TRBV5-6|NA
CASSLGGGKYEQYF
TGTGCCAGCAGCTTGGGGGGGGGTAAGTACGAGCAGTACTTC
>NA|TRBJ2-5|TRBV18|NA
CASSPGGERETQYF
TGTGCCAGCTCACCAGGAGGGGAGAGAGAGACCCAGTACTTC
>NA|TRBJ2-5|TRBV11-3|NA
CASNKNPIPYQETQYF
TGTGCCAGCAACAAAAACCCGATACCGTACCAAGAGACCCAGTACTTC
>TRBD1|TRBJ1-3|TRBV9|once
CASSVGDRPGNTIYF
TGTGCCAGCAGCGTAGGGGACAGGCCTGGAAACACCATATATTTT
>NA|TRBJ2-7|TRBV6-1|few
CASSVSRVGEQYF
TGTGCCAGCAGTGTTTCCAGGGTCGGCGAGCAGTACTTC
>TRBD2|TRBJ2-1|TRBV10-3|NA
CAIRATSGGVDEQFF
TGTGCCATCAGGGCGACTAGCGGGGGGGTAGATGAGCAGTTCTTC
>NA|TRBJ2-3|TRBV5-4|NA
CASSLVRPQGTDTQYF
TGTGCCAGCAGCTTGGTCAGGCCTCAGGGCACAGATACGCAGTATTTT
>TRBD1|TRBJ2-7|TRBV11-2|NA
CASVAGTGGGYEQYF
TGTGCCTCGGTCGCGGGGACAGGGGGCGGTTACGAGCAGTACTTC
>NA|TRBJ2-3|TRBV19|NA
CASSFGGADTQYF
TGTGCCAGTTCTTTTGGGGGCGCAGATACGCAGTATTTT
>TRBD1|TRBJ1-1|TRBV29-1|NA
CSAPTGDTEAFF
TGCAGCGCGCCGACAGGGGACACTGAAGCTTTCTTT
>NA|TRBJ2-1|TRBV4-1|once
CASGGLDNEQFF
TGCGCCAGCGGGGGACTCGACAATGAGCAGTTCTTC
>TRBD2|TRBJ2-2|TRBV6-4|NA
CASSDHAGGPSGELFF
TGTGCCAGCAGTGACCACGCGGGGGGGCCTAGCGGGGAGCTGTTTTTT
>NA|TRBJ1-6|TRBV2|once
CASFRGPNSPLHF
TGTGCCAGCTTCAGGGGCCCTAATTCACCCCTCCACTTT
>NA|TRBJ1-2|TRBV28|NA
CASSLYTPQDYGYTF
TGTGCCAGCAGTTTGTATACGCCACAAGACTATGGCTACACCTTC
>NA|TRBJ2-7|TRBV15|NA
CATSNRGSYEQYF
TGTGCCACCAGCAATAGGGGGTCCTACGAGCAGTACTTC
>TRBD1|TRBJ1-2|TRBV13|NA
CASSLGLGQGHGYTF
TGTGCCAGCAGCTTAGGTCTGGGACAGGGTCACGGCTACACCTTC
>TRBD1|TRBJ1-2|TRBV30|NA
CAWSGVPGGDGYTF
TGTGCCTGGAGTGGTGTCCCAGGGGGCGATGGCTACACCTTC
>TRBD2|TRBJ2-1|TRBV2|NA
CASSGIGLAAYNEQFF
TGTGCCAGCAGTGGAATAGGACTAGCGGCCTACAATGAGCAGTTCTTC
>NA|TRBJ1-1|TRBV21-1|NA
CASSIHRGTGMNTEAFF
TGTGCCAGCAGCATTCATCGGGGGACAGGGATGAACACTGAAGCTTTCTTT
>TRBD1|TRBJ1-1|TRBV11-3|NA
CASKGTGGDTEAFF
TGTGCCAGCAAAGGGACAGGGGGGGACACTGAAGCTTTCTTT
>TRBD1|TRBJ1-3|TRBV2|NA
CASSDTGVSGNTIYF
TGTGCCAGCAGTGATACAGGGGTCTCTGGAAACACCATATATTTT
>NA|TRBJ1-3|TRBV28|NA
CASTLDSRRRNTIYF
TGTGCCAGCACCCTAGACAGCCGTCGGAGAAACACCATATATTTT
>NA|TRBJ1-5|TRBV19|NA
CATNDRPGTGYSNQPQHF
TGTGCCACCAATGACAGGCCCGGTACCGGCTACAGCAATCAGCCCCAGCATTTT
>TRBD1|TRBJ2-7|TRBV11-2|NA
CASTSETGGLDEQYF
TGTGCCAGCACCTCTGAGACAGGGGGCTTGGACGAGCAGTACTTC
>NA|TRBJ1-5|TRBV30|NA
CAWSRGGDSQPQHF
TGTGCCTGGAGCCGGGGCGGGGATAGTCAGCCCCAGCATTTT
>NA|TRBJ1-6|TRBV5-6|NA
CASSLEVPSSYNSPLHF
TGTGCCAGCAGCTTGGAGGTCCCTAGCTCCTATAATTCACCCCTCCACTTT
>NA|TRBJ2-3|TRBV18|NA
CASSPATDTQYF
TGTGCCAGCTCACCGGCCACAGATACGCAGTATTTT
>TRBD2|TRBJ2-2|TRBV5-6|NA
CASSRDMLAGEAGELFF
TGTGCCAGCAGCAGGGATATGCTAGCGGGAGAGGCCGGGGAGCTGTTTTTT
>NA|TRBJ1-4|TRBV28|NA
CASRDGGLHPPFYDEKLFF
TGTGCCAGCAGAGACGGAGGCCTCCATCCCCCATTTTATGATGAAAAACTGTTTTTT
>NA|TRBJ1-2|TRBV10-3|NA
CAISDRQREGNGYTF
TGTGCCATCAGTGATAGGCAGAGGGAGGGGAATGGCTACACCTTC
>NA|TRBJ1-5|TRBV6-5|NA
CASSYTQGQPQHF
TGTGCCAGCAGTTACACCCAGGGGCAGCCCCAGCATTTT
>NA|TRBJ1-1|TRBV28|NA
CASSLSGGTEAFF
TGTGCCAGCAGTTTGAGTGGAGGCACTGAAGCTTTCTTT
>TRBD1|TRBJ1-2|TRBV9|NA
CASSVVGRGRLGGYTF
TGTGCCAGCAGCGTAGTAGGCAGGGGGCGCCTCGGTGGCTACACCTTC
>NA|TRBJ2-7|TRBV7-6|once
CASSLDQDAYEQYF
TGTGCCAGCAGCTTAGACCAGGATGCCTACGAGCAGTACTTC
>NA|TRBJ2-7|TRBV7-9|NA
CASSLDRNYEQYF
TGTGCCAGCAGCTTAGACAGGAATTACGAGCAGTACTTC
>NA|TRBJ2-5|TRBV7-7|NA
CASTMRETQYF
TGTGCCAGCACCATGAGAGAGACCCAGTACTTC
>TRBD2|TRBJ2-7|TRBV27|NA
CASSTRLAPYEQYF
TGTGCCAGCAGTACCCGACTAGCTCCCTACGAGCAGTACTTC
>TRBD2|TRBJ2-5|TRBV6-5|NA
CASSSMAGGGETQYF
TGTGCCAGCAGTTCGATGGCGGGAGGGGGAGAGACCCAGTACTTC